The 6 T cell receptor beta chains in this list originate from one sample, sequenced in a study of cytomegalovirus exposure and HLA in healthy donors. Method: immunoSEQ multiplex PCR; TCRdb's copy keeps in-frame clones and lacks some. The sample has under 400,000 clones, 75% to 90% seen once. The sample consisted of PBMCs. The receptors shown here come from a woman under 30 in good health and CMV-seronegative.

This chain joins TRBV25-1 and TRBJ1-1; TRBD1 is a possible D gene (5 bases). Germline assignment: CDR1 MGHDK and CDR2 SYGVNS. Between the trimmed V and J ends, which lost 5 bases and 3 bases, there was a span of 10 bases. This CDR3 region has 13 residues. The CDR3 region is CASSSGYHTEAFF. CDR3 coding DNA: TGTGCCAGCAGTTCAGGGTACCACACTGAAGCTTTCTTT.

V and J are TRBV5-1 and TRBJ2-1; tentative D call: TRBD2 (6 bases). From germline, CDR1 is SGHRS and CDR2 YFSETQ. The CDR3 is 17 amino acids. Trimming pared 0 bases from V and 0 bases from J, leaving 13 bases between. The CDR3 bases are TGCGCCAGCAGCTTGGCCCCTAGCGCAAGCTCCTACAATGAGCAGTTCTTC. Translation gives CASSLAPSASSYNEQFF. Complete variable domain (other parts from reference TRBV5-1 and TRBJ2-1): KAGVTQTPRYLIKTRGQQVTLSCSPISGHRSVSWYQQTPGQGLQFLFEYFSETQRNKGNFPGRFSGRQFSNSRSEMNVSTLELGDSALYLCASSLAPSASSYNEQFFGPGTRLTVL.

The CDR3 nucleotides are TGTGCCAGCAGCCAGACAGGACCCAGTTTTTCACCCCTCCACTTT. It encodes CASSQTGPSFSPLHF. V gene TRBV6-5 combines with J gene TRBJ1-6, with D tentatively TRBD1 (6 bases). The CDR3 is 15 amino acids. Germline V CDR1 and CDR2: MNHEY, SVGAGI. V was pared by 6 bases and J by 9 bases, with 18 bases between.

The V call is TRBV5-1, the J call TRBJ2-3; 8 bases are shared with TRBD1. The germline CDR1 and CDR2 sequences are SGHRS and YFSETQ. V trimming: 4 bases; J trimming: 5 bases; junction bases outside the gene matches: 6. The CDR3 is 14 residues long. For the CDR3, the DNA is TGCGCCAGCAGCCTGAGACAGGGGTTAGATACGCAGTATTTT. Translating gives CASSLRQGLDTQYF.

The gene calls are TRBV28 and TRBJ2-2; tentative D call: TRBD2 (6 bases). The CDR3 is 17 residues long. Trimming pared 2 bases from V and 1 base from J, leaving 14 bases between. Germline V gene sequence: CDR1 MDHEN, CDR2 SYDVKM. The chain's CDR3 is CASSLMVRGENTGELFF. The CDR3 nucleotides read TGTGCCAGCAGTTTAATGGTCCGCGGGGAGAACACCGGGGAGCTGTTTTTT.

The V and J genes are TRBV5-1 and TRBJ1-1, with 7 bases matching TRBD1. This CDR3 has 16 amino acids. The ends lost 4 bases at V and 4 bases at J; junction bases unmatched: 13. Germline V gives CDR1 SGHRS, CDR2 YFSETQ. This chain's CDR3 is CASSPRAGGDSTEAFF. The CDR3, as DNA: TGCGCCAGCAGCCCGAGGGCAGGGGGAGATAGCACTGAAGCTTTCTTT.